This T cell receptor (beta chain) stems from a study of OX40 agonist ivuxolimab in advanced cancers. At the level of the study: The treatment was a fully human IgG2 OX40 agonist, ivuxolimab. Therapy given before enrollment (anti-PD-1, anti-PD-L1 or anti-CTLA-4) was allowed, and 40% had some. Study findings and constraints: Clonal expansion was among the lowest in partial responders at 0.1-3.0 mg/kg, especially CD8+. Relative to CD4+ cells, CD8+ T cells on average had more expanded clones.

The sample holds a few counts of this clone. The target antigen is unknown. The table came from immunoSEQ multiplex PCR; TCRdb's copy has only in-frame clones and leaves some out. The sample records thousands of clones, about four fifths being singletons. The CDR3 covers 13 residues. Germline V gene lookup returns CDR1 MDHEN and CDR2 SYDVKM. Deletions cut 3 bases from V and 7 bases from J, with 10 bases between. The material was CD4+ or CD8+ T cells sorted from blood, obtained in a trial of the OX40 agonist ivuxolimab. The chain employs TRBV28 and TRBJ2-1, with D tentatively TRBD1 or TRBD2 (6 bases each). The source is an adult with an advanced solid tumor such as melanoma, head and neck, liver or kidney cancer. The CDR3 spells CASSFGGRNEQFF. The CDR3 DNA is TGTGCCAGCAGTTTCGGGGGCAGGAATGAGCAGTTCTTC.